The source of this T cell receptor beta chain is a study of CD8 T cells in Susac syndrome. V lost 0 bases, J lost 1 base, and 6 bases lay in between. Looked up from germline, CDR1 is LNHNV and CDR2 is YYDKDF (reference sequence). The CDR3 totals 14 residues. RNA totalling roughly 0.45 to 1 ug underwent reverse transcription with random hexamers. TCRdb re-analysed the immunoSEQ multiplex PCR reads in MiXCR, keeping a single row per CDR3 protein. This sample has around 190,000 distinct CDR3 sequences, with roughly 95% found just once. The chain links TRBV15 to TRBJ1-1; D remains ambiguous. Sequenced sample: CD4+ T cells from PBMCs. The sequence was collected from a human donor in good health. The CDR3 sequence is CATSREGANTEAFF. DNA of the CDR3: TGTGCCACCAGCAGAGAGGGAGCGAACACTGAAGCTTTCTTT.